The clone carrying this T cell receptor (beta chain) was seen a few times. The target antigen is unknown. This entry comes from a study of regulatory T cells in long-lasting Graves disease. Whole-study results and caveats: TRBV28 was favored in persistent disease, as were TRBJ1-2 and TRBJ2-5. Shared public clonotypes totalled over 2,500 in persistent patients, compared with about 970 in new patients.

The sample's time point: newly diagnosed GD, antithyroid drugs for less than 3 months. PBMCs were the source of the RNA used for TCR sequencing. Germline trimming cut 7 bases from V and 3 bases from J; bases unmatched to any gene: 15. CDR3 length: 16 residues. The germline CDR1 and CDR2 sequences are SGHDT and YYEEEE. Investigators prepared the TCR beta libraries by applying iRepertoire HTBI primers and Arm-PCR of CDR3 regions. TCRdb re-analysed the multiplex PCR reads in MiXCR, keeping a single row per CDR3 protein. The table lists 420,000 or so distinct CDR3 sequences, 15% to 20% of them singletons. These data are also associated with another study on T cells in Graves' hyperthyroidism and ophthalmopathy. That study adds: Primed by the HTBI set, a first-round RT-PCR was run on the TCR CDR3.

Sample: peripheral blood mononuclear cells (PBMCs), taken at new diagnosis, from a patient treated with antithyroid drugs. The sequence derives from a woman aged 18-29 years with Graves disease. The chain joins TRBV5-6 to TRBJ2-7; TRBD2 matches at 8 bases. The CDR3 loop reads CASQQSGGERYYEQYF. In DNA, the CDR3 is TGTGCCAGCCAACAATCCGGGGGGGAACGCTACTACGAGCAGTACTTC.